These 3 T cell receptor beta chains came from one sample sequenced in a study of control samples from healthy donors and cancer patients. Libraries were prepared by immunoSEQ multiplex PCR; TCRdb keeps only in-frame clonotypes and omits some of them. In the table there are roughly 30,000 clones, approximately 90% of which are singletons. Input material: PBMCs. The receptors were gathered from a woman in her thirties or forties with lung cancer.

The rearrangement uses TRBV19 and TRBJ1-2, with 7 bases aligning to TRBD1. Losses at the gene ends were 0 bases for V and 7 bases for J; bases not matched to a gene: 17. This CDR3 region has 18 residues. CDR1 and CDR2 from the germline V gene are LNHDA and SQIVND (reference sequence). The CDR3 DNA follows: TGTGCCAGTAGTATAGACCCCAGACAGGGTAGGGAGGCGGGTGGCTACACCTTC. Its translation: CASSIDPRQGREAGGYTF.

Here the CDR3 DNA reads TGTGCCATCGGGGCGGGGCAGGGATACGATGAGCAGTTCTTC. Translation: CAIGAGQGYDEQFF. The V gene is TRBV10-3, the J gene TRBJ2-1, with a possible D match to TRBD2 (6 bases). Germline CDR1 reads ENHRY; CDR2 reads SYGVKD. This CDR3 spans 14 amino acids. V was trimmed by 8 bases and J by 8 bases, leaving 19 bases between them.

The chain joins TRBV3-1 (or the pseudogene TRBV3-2) to TRBJ2-3, with no clear D. V was pared by 5 bases and J by 4 bases, with 10 bases between. The CDR3 is 13 amino acids. Germline CDR1 reads LGHDT; CDR2 reads YNNKEL (reference sequence). CDR3 amino acids: CASSFPGSDTQYF. The CDR3 bases are TGTGCCAGCAGCTTTCCCGGGTCAGATACGCAGTATTTT.